This T cell receptor beta chain stems from a study of type 1 regulatory T cells. Overall study context: T-allo10 is a Tr1-enriched, alloantigen-specific CD4 T cell product made in vitro.

This CDR3 contains 15 residues. Germline loops: CDR1 SGHAT, CDR2 FQNNGV. V lost 6 bases to trimming and J lost 5 bases; unmatched junction nucleotides: 11. Only a few counts were recorded for this clonotype. TCRdb independently ran MiXCR on the reads; one entry per CDR3 protein. The table shows approximately 97,000 distinct CDR3 sequences, with roughly 30% occurring only once. Sequencing was done on a sample of CD4+ T cells, either the whole sample or a sorted fraction (not recorded which). The chain links TRBV11-2 to TRBJ2-7, with TRBD2 matching over 9 bases. This TCR was sampled from a human donor in good health. The CDR3 bases are TGTGCCAGCAGAGTATTGGCGGGAGGGCCCCACGAGCAGTACTTC. Translating gives CASRVLAGGPHEQYF.